This passage covers 32 T cell receptor beta chains from one sample sequenced in a study of blood T cells in healthy people across ages. A sample-barcoded 5' primer and a J-beta primer mix were used in a second PCR of roughly 7 to 11 cycles. A single record per CDR3 protein comes from TCRdb applying MiXCR to the 5' RACE reads. The sample lists under 750,000 distinct CDR3 sequences, more than 45% seen once, with roughly 25% in the top ten. The specimen was blood. The origin of the receptors is an elderly man in good health.

V usage is TRBV20-1 and J usage is TRBJ2-3; 14 bases fit TRBD2. V shed 7 bases, J shed 5 bases, and the junction held 8 bases outside the gene matches. Germline-derived CDR1 and CDR2 are DFQATT and SNEGSKA (reference sequence). This CDR3 is built from 15 residues. This chain's CDR3 is CSVTGLAGVVDTQYF. For the CDR3, the DNA is TGCAGTGTCACGGGACTAGCGGGAGTAGTAGATACGCAGTATTTT.

This clonotype showed up just a few times. The chain joins TRBV4-1 to TRBJ2-1; 11 nucleotides align to TRBD2. CDR1 and CDR2 from the germline V gene are MGHRA and YSYEKL. The CDR3 consists of 17 residues. Trimming at V came to 3 bases and at J to 4 bases, leaving 8 bases not matched to a gene. The chain's CDR3 is CASSHSPGTSGYNEQFF. The CDR3 DNA reads as TGCGCCAGCAGCCATAGTCCCGGGACTAGCGGTTACAATGAGCAGTTCTTC.

The rearrangement links TRBV9 to TRBJ2-7; no firm D call. Between the trimmed V and J ends, which lost 4 bases and 4 bases, there was a span of 21 bases. In germline, CDR1 is SGDLS, CDR2 YYNGEE. This CDR3 is built from 16 residues. The CDR3 spells CASSSHDRQTLYEQYF. CDR3 sequence (DNA): TGTGCCAGCAGCTCTCACGACCGACAAACCTTGTACGAGCAGTACTTC.

V usage is TRBV5-1 and J usage is TRBJ2-1; D not resolved. This CDR3 comprises 15 residues. Germline V lookup: CDR1 SGHRS, CDR2 YFSETQ. The germline V and J ends were trimmed by 4 bases and 0 bases, with 11 bases remaining between them. The chain's CDR3 is CASSMAGSSYNEQFF. Here the CDR3 DNA reads TGCGCCAGCAGCATGGCCGGCAGCTCCTACAATGAGCAGTTCTTC.

The chain carries TRBV6-5 and TRBJ1-2; D not resolved. Trimming removed 1 base at V and 2 bases at J, with 20 bases between. Germline V CDR1 and CDR2: MNHEY, SVGAGI. The length of the CDR3 is 18 residues. CDR3 amino acids: CASSYLSSMGVQNYGYTF. As DNA, the CDR3 is TGTGCCAGCAGTTACTTGAGCTCTATGGGCGTCCAAAACTATGGCTACACCTTC.

This clonotype came up a few times. The chain is built from TRBV20-1 and TRBJ2-1; 8 bases are a match to TRBD2. Looked up from germline, CDR1 is DFQATT and CDR2 is SNEGSKA (reference sequence). V lost 1 base to trimming and J lost 4 bases; unmatched junction nucleotides: 6. This CDR3 spans 15 amino acids. The CDR3 here is CSARGGGRSYNEQFF. The DNA of the CDR3 is TGCAGTGCTAGAGGGGGCGGGAGGAGTTACAATGAGCAGTTCTTC.

This chain joins TRBV20-1 and TRBJ2-6, with 8 bases identical to TRBD1. Germline trimming cut 6 bases from V and 4 bases from J; bases unmatched to any gene: 11. Per germline, CDR1 DFQATT and CDR2 SNEGSKA (reference sequence). This CDR3 is 16 amino acids long. CDR3 in DNA: TGCAGTGCCAGAAGGACAGGGAGGTCAGGGGCCAACGTCCTGACTTTC. Protein sequence: CSARRTGRSGANVLTF.

V and J are TRBV20-1 and TRBJ2-1; 7 bases match TRBD1. The CDR3 extends over 15 amino acids. CDR1 is DFQATT and CDR2 is SNEGSKA in the germline V gene (reference sequence). J was trimmed by 8 bases and V by 4 bases; bases with no gene match: 14. The CDR3 is CSATSPKGAFDEQFF. In DNA form, the CDR3 reads TGCAGTGCTACGTCACCAAAGGGGGCCTTCGATGAGCAGTTCTTC.

A word on this clonotype: Mismatch with germline at one junction end may stem from a read error. The J gene is TRBJ2-3, the V gene TRBV7-2, with 9 positions matching TRBD2. In germline, CDR1 is SGHTA, CDR2 FQGNSA. The CDR3 consists of 14 residues. The CDR3 protein is CACSLRLAGDPQYF. CDR3 DNA: TGCGCCTGCAGCTTACGGTTAGCGGGGGACCCGCAGTATTTT.

This chain links TRBV9 with TRBJ2-5; D is uncertain. Germline CDR1 and CDR2: SGDLS and YYNGEE. V was cut by 0 bases and J by 11 bases, with 14 bases left in between. This CDR3 has 13 residues. The CDR3 region is CASSVEVGIEQYF. For the CDR3, the DNA is TGTGCCAGCAGCGTAGAGGTGGGGATTGAGCAGTACTTC.

J is TRBJ2-3 and V is TRBV2, with D possibly matching TRBD1 (6 bases). V was pared by 5 bases and J by 2 bases, with 17 bases between. CDR3 length: 16 amino acids. Germline CDR1 and CDR2: SNHLY and FYNNEI. The CDR3 coding sequence is TGTGCCAGCAGTAAGGAGGCCAGGACAGTCACAGATACGCAGTATTTT. This gives the protein CASSKEARTVTDTQYF. Supplemented by reference TRBV2 and TRBJ2-3, the full variable domain reads EPEVTQTPSHQVTQMGQEVILRCVPISNHLYFYWYRQILGQKVEFLVSFYNNEISEKSEIFDDQFSVERPDGSNFTLKIRSTKLEDSAMYFCASSKEARTVTDTQYFGPGTRLTVL.

This chain's CDR3 is CASSRVKTPLHF. The CDR3 region has the DNA TGTGCCAGCAGCCGAGTGAAAACACCCCTCCACTTT. The chain combines TRBV5-6 with TRBJ1-6, with unresolved D. CDR3 length equals 12 residues. Trimming removed 4 bases at V and 11 bases at J, with 10 bases between. The germline CDR1 and CDR2 sequences are SGHDT and YYEEEE.

Many counts were recorded for this clonotype. The chain carries TRBV6-6 and TRBJ2-1; a weak D match, TRBD1 (5 bases). The CDR3 is 15 residues long. Deletions cut 7 bases from V and 5 bases from J, with 18 bases between. Germline V lookup: CDR1 MNHNY, CDR2 SVGAGI (reference sequence). The CDR3 DNA is TGTGCCAGCACTATACACTGGCAGGACAACAATGAGCAGTTCTTC. Amino acids: CASTIHWQDNNEQFF.

The gene calls are TRBV7-8 and TRBJ2-7, with TRBD2 matching over 10 bases. The DNA end favors TRBJ2-4, so the J call may be wrong. The germline V gene has CDR1 SGHVS and CDR2 FQNEAQ. CDR3 length: 18 amino acids. CDR3 DNA sequence: TGTGCCAGCAGCTTATCCAGCGGGGGGGCTCTGGCCAAAAACATTCAGTACTTC. The encoded protein is CASSLSSGGALAKNIQYF.

The chain combines TRBV7-9 with TRBJ2-2; D unclear. The ends were cut back, 5 bases at V and 7 bases at J, with 8 bases in the middle. CDR3 length: 12 amino acids. CDR1 and CDR2 from the germline V gene are SEHNR and FQNEAQ (reference sequence). CDR3 nucleotides: TGTGCCAGCAGCGCCCAGGTCGGGGAGCTGTTTTTT. Translation: CASSAQVGELFF.

V and J are TRBV7-3 and TRBJ2-3; D ambiguous. The CDR3 spans 13 residues. Germline CDR1 SGHTA, CDR2 FQGTGA. Trimming removed 4 bases from V and 6 bases from J, with 11 bases in between. For the CDR3, the DNA is TGTGCCAGCAGCTGGATCGAGCCCGATACGCAGTATTTT. This sequence encodes CASSWIEPDTQYF.

The chain links TRBV29-1 to TRBJ2-1, with D tentatively TRBD1 or TRBD2 (6 bases each). The germline V and J ends were trimmed by 3 bases and 6 bases, with 21 bases remaining between them. Germline V gene data show CDR1 as SQVTM and CDR2 as ANQGSEA. The CDR3 consists of 16 residues. For the CDR3, the DNA is TGCAGCGTTGACTCCCAGACAGGCGGGGCATTCAATGAGCAGTTCTTC. Amino acid sequence: CSVDSQTGGAFNEQFF.

This clonotype was detected ten times or more. The V and J genes are TRBV5-1 and TRBJ2-1, with D possibly being TRBD1 (5 bases). The germline CDR1 and CDR2 sequences are SGHRS and YFSETQ. CDR3 size: 12 residues. V was shortened by 3 bases and J by 9 bases, with 10 bases between the two germline ends. CDR3 region: CASSSRGTEQFF. The CDR3 DNA is TGCGCCAGCAGCTCTAGGGGCACTGAGCAGTTCTTC.

The V and J genes are TRBV30 and TRBJ2-5; D ambiguous. V was trimmed by 0 bases and J by 11 bases, leaving 16 bases between them. There are 13 residues in the CDR3. Germline V lookup: CDR1 GTSNPN, CDR2 SVGIG (reference sequence). DNA of the CDR3: TGTGCCTGGAGTGTAGATAGGATCGGAGAGCAGTACTTC. This translates into CAWSVDRIGEQYF.

The chain joins TRBV4-2 to TRBJ2-5, with D hard to call. Per germline, CDR1 LGHNA and CDR2 YNFKEQ. CDR3 size: 16 residues. Trimming removed 0 bases at V and 2 bases at J, with 13 bases between. The CDR3 is CASSQEGNSNQETQYF. The CDR3 nucleotides read TGTGCCAGCAGCCAAGAGGGAAACAGTAATCAAGAGACCCAGTACTTC.

The V gene is TRBV21-1, the J gene TRBJ1-4. TRBV21-1 is described as a pseudogene. The length of the CDR3 is 19 residues. CDR3 DNA sequence: TGTGCCAGCAGCAAAGAGAGGACCCTCACCTTCTCTGGTAATGAAAAACTGTTTTTT. Translated: CASSKERTLTFSGNEKLFF.

This chain joins TRBV6-2 or TRBV6-3 and TRBJ2-2; possible D gene TRBD1, 6 bases. Trimming left V 4 bases short and J 5 bases short, with 14 bases between. The germline gives CDR1 MNHEY, CDR2 SVGEGT. The CDR3 is 15 residues long. CDR3 loop: CASSLTEQGTGELFF. The CDR3 nucleotides read TGTGCCAGCAGTTTGACTGAACAGGGTACCGGGGAGCTGTTTTTT.

The chain carries TRBV10-3 and TRBJ2-1, with TRBD2 identical over 10 bases. Germline loops: CDR1 ENHRY, CDR2 SYGVKD. J was trimmed by 7 bases and V by 6 bases; bases with no gene match: 15. The CDR3 spans 17 residues. CDR3 DNA: TGTGCCATCAGGGGGGCAGCAGCGGGGGGGGCCGAAAATGAGCAGTTCTTC. Translation: CAIRGAAAGGAENEQFF.

This CDR3 is CASSIQRGSNTGELFF. CDR3 in DNA: TGCGCCAGCAGCATCCAGCGGGGGAGCAACACCGGGGAGCTGTTTTTT. The rearrangement joins TRBV4-3 to TRBJ2-2; 8 bases match TRBD2. CDR1 is LGHNA, CDR2 YSLEER, per germline. V gave up 5 bases and J gave up 2 bases; unmatched junction bases: 7. The CDR3 runs to 16 residues.

In its sample, this clonotype was seen a few times. V is TRBV4-3 and J is TRBJ2-5, with D unclear. The CDR3 loop spans 14 amino acids. V lost 1 base to trimming and J lost 2 bases, with 8 bases between them. CDR1 is LGHNA and CDR2 is YSLEER in the germline V gene. The chain's CDR3 is CASSQGIQQETQYF. The CDR3 bases are TGCGCCAGCAGCCAAGGGATCCAACAAGAGACCCAGTACTTC.

The V call is TRBV12-3 or TRBV12-4, the J call TRBJ2-7, with a weak D call TRBD1 (5 bases). The CDR3 covers 14 residues. V lost 3 bases to trimming and J lost 2 bases, with 11 bases between them. The DNA for the CDR3 is TGTGCCAGCAGTTTTTGGGGCCAAACCTACGAGCAGTACTTC. It yields the protein CASSFWGQTYEQYF.

This clonotype was recorded a few times. CDR3 sequence: CASRLSLPQETQYF. CDR3 nucleotides: TGTGCCAGCAGACTCTCTCTACCCCAAGAGACCCAGTACTTC. The chain has TRBV6-2 or TRBV6-3 and TRBJ2-5; D not certain. Deletions cut 6 bases from V and 1 base from J, with 12 bases between. The CDR3 runs 14 residues. Germline V gives CDR1 MNHEY, CDR2 SVGEGT.

The CDR3 DNA reads TGTGCCAGCACCCGGGCGAACCAGAGAACCTACAATGAGCAGTACTTC. This encodes CASTRANQRTYNEQYF. The chain combines TRBV7-2 with TRBJ2-1, with D unresolved. With the DNA end fitting TRBJ2-7 better, the J assignment may be wrong. From germline, CDR1 is SGHTA and CDR2 FQGNSA. This CDR3 contains 16 residues.

This clonotype was seen only a few times. The V gene is TRBV5-1, the J gene TRBJ2-1; TRBD1 might be the D (6 bases). V shed 0 bases and J shed 6 bases, with 7 bases lying between them. Per the germline V gene, CDR1 is SGHRS and CDR2 is YFSETQ. The CDR3 has 13 residues. This chain's CDR3 is CASSLDRANEQFF. The CDR3 DNA follows: TGCGCCAGCAGCTTGGACAGGGCCAATGAGCAGTTCTTC.

The CDR3 sequence: CATSSEREEETQYF. The CDR3 nucleotides are TGTGCCACCAGTAGTGAAAGAGAGGAAGAGACCCAGTACTTC. The V gene is TRBV24-1, the J gene TRBJ2-7; D uncertain. Gene TRBJ2-5 matches the end of the DNA better, so the J call may be wrong. Germline V lookup: CDR1 KGHDR, CDR2 SFDVKD. The CDR3 has 14 residues.

V usage is TRBV5-1 and J usage is TRBJ1-5, with D perhaps TRBD1 (5 bases). Germline V gene data show CDR1 as SGHRS and CDR2 as YFSETQ. The length of the CDR3 is 16 residues. Trimming removed 4 bases at V and 4 bases at J, with 18 bases between. The CDR3 loop reads CASSPGSGGVNQPQHF. In nucleotides, the CDR3 is TGCGCCAGCAGCCCCGGATCGGGGGGAGTAAATCAGCCCCAGCATTTT.

V and J are TRBV25-1 and TRBJ1-4; D possibly corresponds to TRBD1 (5 bases). The CDR3 spans 14 residues. Deletions cut 6 bases from V and 8 bases from J, with 16 bases between. CDR1 is MGHDK and CDR2 is SYGVNS in the germline V gene. CDR3 loop: CASRGTGDREKLFF. The CDR3 region has the DNA TGTGCCAGCAGGGGGACTGGGGATAGGGAAAAACTGTTTTTT.